A single sample is the source of the 10 T cell receptor beta chains below, sequenced in a study of T cell repertoires in cytomegalovirus infection. A single record per CDR3 protein comes from TCRdb applying MiXCR to the reads. Of 150,000 to 200,000 distinct CDR3 sequences listed, 15% to 20% were seen once; the top ten hold roughly a sixth. Sequencing was done on a sample of CD8+ T cells from PBMCs. The receptors were gathered from a human donor in good health (CMV status not recorded). Some clones in this sample may be carry-over from other donors' samples.

This clonotype was picked up a small number of times. The J gene is TRBJ1-5, the V gene TRBV7-9; D is unresolved. Trimming shortened V by 2 bases and J by 3 bases, and 8 bases separated the two germline ends. The CDR3 is made up of 14 amino acids. CDR1 and CDR2 (germline): SEHNR, FQNEAQ (reference sequence). The CDR3 protein is CASSLTGNNQPQHF. DNA of the CDR3: TGTGCCAGCAGCTTAACGGGGAACAATCAGCCCCAGCATTTT.

The CDR3 bases are TGTGCCAGCAGCTTCGGCTCCCTTTTCGACTATGGCTACACCTTC. Amino acids: CASSFGSLFDYGYTF. This chain joins TRBV7-9 and TRBJ1-2; no firm D call. Trimming cost V 3 bases and J 3 bases, with 14 bases left between them. Germline CDR1 is SEHNR and CDR2 is FQNEAQ (reference sequence). The CDR3 runs to 15 residues.

This clonotype was seen a few times. The rearrangement joins TRBV28 to TRBJ2-1, with TRBD2 matching over 9 bases. CDR3 length: 14 residues. Germline V gives CDR1 MDHEN, CDR2 SYDVKM. Trimming cost V 6 bases and J 10 bases; bases outside gene matches: 10. The CDR3 loop is CASSTPGLAVEQFF. CDR3 bases: TGTGCCAGCAGCACCCCGGGACTAGCCGTCGAGCAGTTCTTC. The variable domain in full, completed from reference TRBV28 and TRBJ2-1, reads DVKVTQSSRYLVKRTGEKVFLECVQDMDHENMFWYRQDPGLGLRLIYFSYDVKMKEKGDIPEGYSVSREKKERFSLILESASTNQTSMYLCASSTPGLAVEQFFGPGTRLTVL.

This clonotype was observed a few times. V and J are TRBV2 and TRBJ2-7; maybe TRBD2 (5 bases). Germline loops: CDR1 SNHLY, CDR2 FYNNEI. The CDR3 spans 13 residues. V was pared by 3 bases and J by 5 bases, with 11 bases between. The CDR3 DNA reads as TGTGCCAGCAGTGAGAGGGTTTTGGACGAGCAGTACTTC. Its protein product is CASSERVLDEQYF.

The gene calls are TRBV28 and TRBJ2-7, with D tentatively TRBD1 (6 bases). The V end was cut by 5 bases, the J end by 3 bases, with 17 bases between. The CDR3 has 15 residues. Germline V gene data show CDR1 as MDHEN and CDR2 as SYDVKM. Here the CDR3 reads CASSPPPGHNYEQYF. The CDR3 DNA follows: TGTGCCAGCAGTCCACCCCCGGGACATAACTACGAGCAGTACTTC.

The chain links TRBV28 to TRBJ2-4; possible D gene TRBD2, 5 bases. Germline V gene data show CDR1 as MDHEN and CDR2 as SYDVKM. The CDR3 sequence is 19 residues long. Trimming cost V 1 base and J 9 bases, with 28 bases left between them. CDR3 sequence reads: CASSLLAWRGGGPQTIQYF. The CDR3 region has the DNA TGTGCCAGCAGTTTATTAGCCTGGCGTGGAGGCGGACCCCAAACCATTCAGTACTTC.

This clonotype was observed a few times. CDR3 sequence (DNA): TGTGCCAGCAGCCCCGGGGCTCACGCCTCCTACGAGCAGTACTTC. Amino acid sequence: CASSPGAHASYEQYF. This chain connects TRBV6-2 or TRBV6-3 to TRBJ2-7; D possibly uses TRBD1 or TRBD2 (5 bases each). The CDR3 runs to 15 residues. Trimming removed 6 bases at V and 0 bases at J, with 15 bases between. Germline-derived CDR1 and CDR2 are MNHEY and SVGEGT.

This clonotype was found a few times. This chain joins TRBV5-1 and TRBJ2-1; 11 bases line up with TRBD2. V lost 6 bases to trimming and J lost 8 bases; unmatched junction nucleotides: 7. This CDR3 has 14 amino acids. The germline gives CDR1 SGHRS, CDR2 YFSETQ. The CDR3 nucleotides are TGCGCCAGCACGAGCGGACTAGCGGGCGATGAGCAGTTCTTC. Translating it yields CASTSGLAGDEQFF.

This clonotype has more than one count but fewer than ten. The CDR3 region is CASSSRTSGGLNEQFF. The CDR3 region has the DNA TGTGCCAGCAGCTCTCGGACTAGCGGGGGGTTAAATGAGCAGTTCTTC. The chain has TRBV7-2 and TRBJ2-1, with 14 bases aligning to TRBD2. The CDR3 consists of 16 residues. The germline gives CDR1 SGHTA, CDR2 FQGNSA. V gave up 4 bases and J gave up 7 bases; unmatched junction bases: 6.

This clonotype appeared once. This chain joins TRBV11-2 and TRBJ2-7, with 9 positions matching TRBD1. J was trimmed by 2 bases and V by 4 bases; bases with no gene match: 6. Germline assignment: CDR1 SGHAT and CDR2 FQNNGV. This CDR3 has 15 amino acids. The CDR3 reads CASSSGTGIAYEQYF. The CDR3 DNA reads TGTGCCAGCAGCTCCGGGACAGGGATTGCCTACGAGCAGTACTTC.